Listed below are T cell receptor beta chains from one sample, sequenced in a study of T cell responses to AZD1222 COVID-19 vaccine. Sequenced by immunoSEQ multiplex PCR; TCRdb stores in-frame clones only, minus some. In the table there are around 160,000 clones, roughly 94% of which are singletons. Sequencing used peripheral blood, obtained 28 days after the second AZD1222 dose. The receptors come from an adult who received the AZD1222 COVID-19 vaccine. Each CDR3 is given with its conserved first and last residue. The D gene is left open where the match is weak. Clone size appears in some rows only: once, few, many, or a class for an expanded clone.

V gene	D gene	J gene	clone size	CDR3 length	CDR3 protein	CDR3 DNA
TRBV4-1	-	TRBJ2-7	-	17	CASSPGVWGPTPLEQYF	TGCGCCAGCAGCCCGGGAGTGTGGGGACCTACCCCCCTCGAGCAGTACTTC
TRBV3-1/TRBV3-2	-	TRBJ1-2	-	14	CASSQALGSYGYTF	TGTGCCAGCAGCCAAGCCCTCGGCAGCTATGGCTACACCTTC
TRBV6-6	-	TRBJ2-5	-	14	CASSYQDRQETQYF	TGTGCCAGCAGTTACCAAGATCGCCAAGAGACCCAGTACTTC
TRBV28	-	TRBJ2-7	once	13	CASNLDGPYEQYF	TGTGCCAGCAACCTTGACGGTCCCTACGAGCAGTACTTC
TRBV2	-	TRBJ1-2	-	13	CASRRFREDGYTF	TGTGCCAGCAGACGATTCCGGGAAGATGGCTACACCTTC
TRBV5-4	TRBD1	TRBJ1-1	few	14	CASRNAGGRAEAFF	TGTGCCAGCAGAAACGCAGGGGGCCGGGCTGAAGCTTTCTTT
TRBV4-3	-	TRBJ1-6	-	21	CASSQDTPVTANPLYNSPLHF	TGCGCCAGCAGCCAAGACACCCCTGTGACAGCCAACCCCCTATATAATTCACCCCTCCACTTT
TRBV16	-	TRBJ1-2	-	15	CASSQRVQGPYGYTF	TGTGCCAGCAGCCAAAGGGTCCAGGGGCCCTATGGCTACACCTTC
TRBV13	-	TRBJ2-5	-	14	CASSLGSQWETQYF	TGTGCCAGCAGCTTAGGTTCCCAGTGGGAGACCCAGTACTTC
TRBV2	-	TRBJ1-5	-	15	CASKGEVGGRQPQHF	TGTGCCAGCAAAGGCGAGGTGGGGGGACGACAGCCCCAGCATTTT
TRBV19	-	TRBJ1-5	-	13	CASREGPNQPQHF	TGTGCCAGTAGGGAGGGGCCGAATCAGCCCCAGCATTTT
TRBV11-3	-	TRBJ2-1	once	16	CASSRTGTSSYNEQFF	TGTGCCAGCAGCCGGACAGGGACTAGCTCCTACAATGAGCAGTTCTTC
TRBV7-8	-	TRBJ2-1	-	14	CASSLAGLGHEQFF	TGTGCCAGCAGCTTAGCGGGGCTAGGACACGAGCAGTTCTTC
TRBV3-1/TRBV3-2	TRBD1	TRBJ1-1	-	14	CASSQIRGRAEAFF	TGTGCCAGCAGCCAAATCAGGGGGCGGGCTGAAGCTTTCTTT
TRBV5-8	-	TRBJ2-1	-	11	CASSLDREQFF	TGTGCCAGCAGCTTAGATCGTGAGCAGTTCTTC
TRBV28	TRBD1	TRBJ1-2	-	14	CASSRGLRMDGYTF	TGTGCCAGCTCGAGGGGGCTTAGAATGGATGGCTACACCTTC
TRBV5-8	-	TRBJ1-4	-	15	CASSLGWQGNEKLFF	TGTGCCAGCAGCTTGGGTTGGCAGGGAAATGAAAAACTGTTTTTT
TRBV11-1	-	TRBJ2-6	-	14	CASSSSRGANVLTF	TGTGCCAGCAGCTCGTCCCGTGGGGCCAACGTCCTGACTTTC
TRBV6-2/TRBV6-3	-	TRBJ1-1	-	15	CASSPHVHSNTEAFF	TGTGCCAGCAGCCCTCATGTACACTCGAACACTGAAGCTTTCTTT
TRBV4-1	-	TRBJ2-3	-	17	CASSQGAWRERTDTQYF	TGCGCCAGCAGCCAGGGGGCGTGGCGGGAACGCACAGATACGCAGTATTTT
TRBV4-1	-	TRBJ1-1	-	16	CASSQDAWATGTEAFF	TGCGCCAGCAGCCAAGATGCGTGGGCAACGGGCACTGAAGCTTTCTTT
TRBV7-9	-	TRBJ2-3	-	16	CASSSGGGRSTDTQYF	TGTGCCAGCAGCTCAGGGGGGGGGCGCAGCACAGATACGCAGTATTTT
TRBV2	-	TRBJ1-5	-	14	CASSGGDTNQPQHF	TGTGCCAGCAGTGGAGGGGACACTAATCAGCCCCAGCATTTT
TRBV27	-	TRBJ1-1	-	14	CASSFGGKNTEAFF	TGTGCCAGCAGTTTTGGGGGCAAGAACACTGAAGCTTTCTTT
TRBV5-5	-	TRBJ1-5	-	13	CASSFTGDQPQHF	TGTGCCAGCTCCTTTACCGGGGATCAGCCCCAGCATTTT
TRBV3-1/TRBV3-2	-	TRBJ1-5	-	14	CASSQVWGAQPQHF	TGTGCCAGCAGCCAAGTCTGGGGGGCGCAGCCCCAGCATTTT
TRBV19	TRBD2	TRBJ2-1	once	17	CASSMLSGTSGSRRQFF	TGTGCCAGTAGTATGCTTTCCGGGACTAGCGGGTCAAGGAGGCAGTTCTTC
TRBV6-5	TRBD1	TRBJ1-2	-	13	CASSYGQGAGYTF	TGTGCCAGCAGTTATGGACAGGGCGCTGGCTACACCTTC
TRBV3-1/TRBV3-2	-	TRBJ2-7	few	12	CASSSRRYEQYF	TGTGCCAGCAGCTCCCGACGTTACGAGCAGTACTTC
TRBV28	-	TRBJ2-7	-	15	CASRASGAISYEQYF	TGTGCCAGCAGGGCTTCAGGGGCGATTTCCTACGAGCAGTACTTC
TRBV2	-	TRBJ1-6	-	14	CASTGYSYNSPLHF	TGTGCCAGCACAGGCTACTCCTATAATTCACCCCTCCACTTT